Listed below are T cell receptor beta chains from one sample, sequenced in a study of T cells after somatic rescue of genetic block. Method: immunoSEQ multiplex PCR; TCRdb's copy keeps in-frame clones and lacks some. The table shows 9,500 to 12,000 clones, with under 85% occurring only once. The sample consisted of peripheral blood mononuclear cells (PBMCs). These receptors were taken from a boy aged 5-17 years. Both conserved end residues are part of each CDR3. The D gene is left open where the match is weak. Only some rows state a clone size, as once, few, many or a class for expanded clones.

D | J | size | length | V | DNA | CDR3
- | TRBJ1-1 | - | 14 | TRBV6-6 | TGTGCCAGCAGTTACTCGATCTCCGCAGGGTTAGCTTTCTTT | CASSYSISAGLAFF
- | TRBJ1-5 | - | 14 | TRBV19 | TGTGCCAGTAGGCGCGATACAACGAATCAGCCCCAGCATTTT | CASRRDTTNQPQHF
TRBD1 | TRBJ1-1 | - | 18 | TRBV4-2 | TGTGCCAGCAGCGGGGCAGGGGGCGGTCCTGGGCAGAACACTGAAGCTTTCTTT | CASSGAGGGPGQNTEAFF
- | TRBJ2-7 | once | 14 | TRBV7-6 | TGTGCCAGCAGCGCATTAATGGGGCACTACGAGCAGTACTTC | CASSALMGHYEQYF
- | TRBJ2-1 | few | 12 | TRBV7-7 | TGTGCCAGCAGCCACGGACACTCTGAGCAGTTCTTC | CASSHGHSEQFF
- | TRBJ1-2 | - | 14 | TRBV9 | TGTGCCAGCAGCGTAGAAGGTTACAACTATGGCTACACCTTC | CASSVEGYNYGYTF
- | TRBJ2-5 | once | 14 | TRBV9 | TGTGCCAGCAGCGTAGTGGGTGGGGGGGAGACCCAGTACTTC | CASSVVGGGETQYF
TRBD2 | TRBJ2-5 | once | 17 | TRBV5-6 | TGTGCCAGCAGCTTGACCCGGACTAGCGGGAGAGGTGTGACCCAGTACTTC | CASSLTRTSGRGVTQYF
- | TRBJ2-1 | - | 12 | TRBV6-1 | TGTGCCAGCAGACGGGTAAACAATGAGCAGTTCTTC | CASRRVNNEQFF
- | TRBJ1-3 | - | 14 | TRBV15 | TGTGCCACCAGCAGAGTCCAACAGGGAAACACCATATATTTT | CATSRVQQGNTIYF
- | TRBJ2-3 | - | 14 | TRBV11-3 | TGTGCCAGCAGCTTAGATCGGCCACGCAGCACGCAGTATTTT | CASSLDRPRSTQYF
- | TRBJ1-2 | - | 14 | TRBV5-4 | TGTGCCAGCAGCCCCCCCAGGACTGGCTATGGCTACACCTTC | CASSPPRTGYGYTF
TRBD2 | TRBJ2-7 | - | 17 | TRBV7-2 | TGTGCCAGCAGCTCGGGGGCTAGCGGGACCCCCTCGGGCGAGCAGTACTTC | CASSSGASGTPSGEQYF
TRBD1 | TRBJ2-2 | - | 15 | TRBV2 | TGTGCCAGCAGAGTGGACAGGGGGCTCACCGGGGAACTGTTTTTT | CASRVDRGLTGELFF
TRBD2 | TRBJ2-1 | - | 12 | TRBV7-2 | TGTGCCAGCTGCCTAGCGGGAGATGAGCAGTTCTTC | CASCLAGDEQFF
- | TRBJ2-1 | - | 12 | TRBV28 | TGTGCCAGCAGTTGGGTTTACAATGAGCAGTTCTTC | CASSWVYNEQFF
- | TRBJ2-1 | medium-sized | 16 | TRBV6-5 | TGTGCCAGCAGTTACTCGATGTCGTGGAGGGGGGGTGAGCAGTTCTTC | CASSYSMSWRGGEQFF
- | TRBJ1-1 | few | 14 | TRBV4-3 | TGCGCCAGCAGTACCCTACATAGAAACACTGAAGCTTTCTTT | CASSTLHRNTEAFF
- | TRBJ1-1 | - | 12 | TRBV28 | TGTGCCAGCAGTTCCCGGTGGACTGAAGCTTTCTTT | CASSSRWTEAFF
- | TRBJ2-1 | once | 15 | TRBV18 | TGTGCCAGCTCACCCACACTGACAGATTACAATGAGCAGTTCTTC | CASSPTLTDYNEQFF
- | TRBJ2-6 | - | 15 | TRBV15 | TGTGCCACCAGCAGAGATTTGGGTGGGGCCAACGTCCTGACTTTC | CATSRDLGGANVLTF
TRBD2 | TRBJ2-7 | - | 14 | TRBV27 | TGTGCCAGCAGAAGACTAGCGGGCTCCTACGAGCAGTACTTC | CASRRLAGSYEQYF
- | TRBJ2-5 | - | 11 | TRBV6-5 | TGTGCCAGCGCTACCGTAGAGACCCAGTACTTC | CASATVETQYF
- | TRBJ2-1 | - | 14 | TRBV14 | TGTGCCACCTCACTCCTTGGCGGATACAATGAGCAGTTCTTC | CATSLLGGYNEQFF
- | TRBJ2-3 | - | 12 | TRBV2 | TGTGCCAGCAGTGGGGGGTCAGATACGCAGTATTTT | CASSGGSDTQYF
TRBD1 | TRBJ2-7 | - | 13 | TRBV7-8 | TGTGCCAGCAGCCAGGACAGGTCCCACGAGCAGTACTTC | CASSQDRSHEQYF
- | TRBJ1-3 | - | 15 | TRBV6-5 | TGTGCCAGCAGTTACGGAATGTATCATGGAGACACCATATATTTT | CASSYGMYHGDTIYF
- | TRBJ1-1 | - | 13 | TRBV25-1 | TGTGCCAGCAGTGTAAAGGGTCCCACTGAAGCTTTCTTT | CASSVKGPTEAFF
- | TRBJ2-3 | - | 15 | TRBV28 | TGTGCCAGCAGTTCAAGGGGGAATCGCGCAGATACGCAGTATTTT | CASSSRGNRADTQYF
TRBD1 | TRBJ1-4 | - | 16 | TRBV9 | TGTGCCAGCAGCAGCCGGGACAGGGGGCGACGTGAAAAACTGTTTTTT | CASSSRDRGRREKLFF
- | TRBJ1-1 | - | 16 | TRBV7-8 | TGTGCCAGCAGCTTAAGCTTCAGGGATTGGAACACTGAAGCTTTCTTT | CASSLSFRDWNTEAFF
- | TRBJ1-4 | - | 14 | TRBV2 | TGTGCCAGCAGTGTACAGCCCCCTGAGAAAAAACTGTTTTTT | CASSVQPPEKKLFF
- | TRBJ1-2 | - | 13 | TRBV28 | TGTGCCAGCAGTTTCTTCAAATCCCATGGCTACACCTTC | CASSFFKSHGYTF
- | TRBJ1-1 | - | 16 | TRBV4-3 | TGCGCCAGCAGCCAAGAGGGGCCCGCACTGAACACTGAAGCTTTCTTT | CASSQEGPALNTEAFF
TRBD1 | TRBJ2-7 | - | 14 | TRBV7-9 | TGTGCCAGCAGCTGGGGACAGGGGGCCTACGAGCAGTACTTC | CASSWGQGAYEQYF
TRBD2 | TRBJ2-5 | once | 15 | TRBV9 | TGTGCCAGTAGCGGGGGGGCAGTGTACCAAGAGACCCAGTACTTC | CASSGGAVYQETQYF
- | TRBJ1-3 | - | 14 | TRBV5-1 | TGCGCCAGCGCTCAGGGCTCAGCTGGAAACACCATATATTTT | CASAQGSAGNTIYF
TRBD2 | TRBJ2-1 | - | 15 | TRBV7-9 | TGTGCCAGCAGCACCCGGGGACTAGCGGGAGGAGAGCAGTTCTTC | CASSTRGLAGGEQFF
- | TRBJ1-4 | - | 15 | TRBV7-2 | TGTGCCAGCAGCCCCCAGGCAGAGGGAGGAGAAAAACTGTTTTTT | CASSPQAEGGEKLFF
- | TRBJ2-7 | - | 16 | TRBV15 | TGTGCCACCAGCAGAGATTTAGCTGGACTTCCCCTCGAGCAGTACTTC | CATSRDLAGLPLEQYF
- | TRBJ1-2 | - | 14 | TRBV28 | TGTGCCAGCACTCTTGGAGGGACGAACTATGGCTACACCTTC | CASTLGGTNYGYTF
- | TRBJ2-2 | - | 11 | TRBV5-5 | TGTGCCAGCAGCTTCCTGAGGGAGCTGTTTTTT | CASSFLRELFF
- | TRBJ1-2 | - | 17 | TRBV11-3 | TGTGCCAGCAGCTTGGGAAGCAAGGGGACCTCAAGTAGTGGCTACACCTTC | CASSLGSKGTSSSGYTF
TRBD2 | TRBJ2-7 | - | 16 | TRBV7-2 | TGTGCCAGCAGCGCATCCCCGGGACTAGCACCCTACGAGCAGTACTTC | CASSASPGLAPYEQYF
- | TRBJ2-1 | once | 14 | TRBV5-6 | TGTGCCAGCGGCGAAAGGGACCAATACAATGAGCAGTTCTTC | CASGERDQYNEQFF
- | TRBJ2-3 | - | 12 | TRBV5-4 | TGTGCCAGCAGCATCACAACAGATACGCAGTATTTT | CASSITTDTQYF
- | TRBJ1-5 | few | 15 | TRBV4-3 | TGCGCCAGCAGCCTAGAACAGGGAGCGGGACAGCCCCAGCATTTT | CASSLEQGAGQPQHF
- | TRBJ2-1 | once | 16 | TRBV11-2 | TGTGCCAGCAGCTTAGATCTGTCAAGCTCCTACAATGAGCAGTTCTTC | CASSLDLSSSYNEQFF
TRBD2 | TRBJ2-3 | - | 16 | TRBV5-6 | TGTGCCAGCAGCCCTGGACTAGCCAGCTTCGCAGATACGCAGTATTTT | CASSPGLASFADTQYF
- | TRBJ1-2 | - | 13 | TRBV9 | TGTGCCAGCAGCGTAGGAGTAGGGTTAGGCTACACCTTC | CASSVGVGLGYTF
TRBD2 | TRBJ2-1 | - | 16 | TRBV11-3 | TGTGCCAGCAGCTTAGCCGGGACTAGGAACCAAAAGGGGCAGTTCTTC | CASSLAGTRNQKGQFF
- | TRBJ2-5 | - | 14 | TRBV4-2 | TGTGCCAGCAGCCAAGGCCCTAGCCAAGAGACCCAGTACTTC | CASSQGPSQETQYF
TRBD2 | TRBJ2-1 | - | 18 | TRBV11-2 | TGTGCCAGCAGCTTAGTGCTAGCGGGAGGGATCTCCTACAATGAGCAGTTCTTC | CASSLVLAGGISYNEQFF
TRBD1 | TRBJ2-5 | once | 13 | TRBV27 | TGTGCCAGCAGGGCGACAGGGCAAGAGACCCAGTACTTC | CASRATGQETQYF
- | TRBJ1-1 | medium-sized | 12 | TRBV7-9 | TGTGCCAGCAGCCCCCCGTTCACTGAAGCTTTCTTT | CASSPPFTEAFF
- | TRBJ2-3 | - | 14 | TRBV6-4 | TGTGCCAGCAGTGACTCAGGCAATACAGATACGCAGTATTTT | CASSDSGNTDTQYF
TRBD1 | TRBJ2-7 | - | 15 | TRBV5-1 | TGCGCCAGCAGCAGACAGGGGGCGCGGGGTTACGAGCAGTACTTC | CASSRQGARGYEQYF
TRBD1 | TRBJ2-5 | - | 14 | TRBV10-3 | TGTGTCATCAGTACAGGGGGCGACTCGGAGACCCAGTACTTC | CVISTGGDSETQYF
- | TRBJ2-7 | - | 14 | TRBV15 | TGTGCCACCAGCAGAGATCGCGGTAACTACGAGCAGTACTTC | CATSRDRGNYEQYF
- | TRBJ2-7 | - | 14 | TRBV7-2 | TGTGCCAGCAGCTTATTAGGCCAGACCTACGAGCAGTACTTC | CASSLLGQTYEQYF